A single sample is the source of the 10 T cell receptor beta chains below, sequenced in a study of cytomegalovirus exposure and HLA in healthy donors. Amplification used 60 Vbeta primers and 13 Jbeta primers. Using immunoSEQ multiplex PCR, the repertoire was profiled, and TCRdb retains in-frame clones only, with some absent. The data hold some 170,000 clones, with around 80% observed a single time. What was sequenced was PBMCs. All receptors come from a girl aged 5 to 17 in good health and CMV-seropositive.

The chain joins TRBV7-8 to TRBJ1-1, with D possibly being TRBD1 (6 bases). Trimming took off 5 bases at V and 4 bases at J, with 14 bases between the two ends. The CDR3 loop spans 14 amino acids. In germline, CDR1 is SGHVS, CDR2 FQNEAQ. The CDR3 bases are TGTGCCAGCAGCATTAGGGGGTTCCTCACTGAAGCTTTCTTT. Protein sequence: CASSIRGFLTEAFF.

The J gene is TRBJ2-1, the V gene TRBV19, with 7 positions matching TRBD1. V shed 3 bases, J shed 5 bases, and the junction held 7 bases outside the gene matches. Germline assignment: CDR1 LNHDA and CDR2 SQIVND (reference sequence). This CDR3 spans 15 amino acids. The CDR3 DNA is TGTGCCAGTAGTATTTCTGGGACAGAGAACAATGAGCAGTTCTTC. Translated, it gives CASSISGTENNEQFF.

The sample holds one count of this clone. The J gene is TRBJ2-7, the V gene TRBV29-1, with 7 bases lining up with TRBD1. The germline CDR1 and CDR2 sequences are SQVTM and ANQGSEA. J lost 3 bases, V lost 6 bases, and 5 bases had no gene match. The CDR3 covers 12 residues. The CDR3 DNA reads TGCAGCGTAGCAGGGGGTGGCTACGAGCAGTACTTC. Protein product: CSVAGGGYEQYF.

The chain employs TRBV5-4 and TRBJ1-1; TRBD1 agrees at 9 bases. Germline lookup yields CDR1 SGHNT and CDR2 YYREEE (reference sequence). The J segment lost 4 bases and the V segment lost 4 bases, leaving 8 bases of the junction unmatched. The CDR3 has 15 residues. The CDR3 DNA follows: TGTGCCAGCAGCATCAATACAGGGGGCGCCACTGAAGCTTTCTTT. Translation gives CASSINTGGATEAFF.

This clone appeared a few times. The chain couples TRBV28 to TRBJ2-2, with 11 bases lining up with TRBD2. The CDR3 spans 15 residues. Germline V gene lookup returns CDR1 MDHEN and CDR2 SYDVKM. V lost 7 bases and J lost 5; bases outside the gene matches: 6. This CDR3 reads CASNSLAGGTGELFF. CDR3 in DNA: TGTGCCAGCAATTCTCTAGCGGGAGGTACCGGGGAGCTGTTTTTT.

The chain combines TRBV5-6 with TRBJ2-5; maybe TRBD2 (5 bases). Germline V gives CDR1 SGHDT, CDR2 YYEEEE. This CDR3 is 14 amino acids long. The V end was cut by 2 bases, the J end by 4 bases, with 12 bases between. CDR3 residues: CASSFLTTRETQYF. The CDR3 coding sequence is TGTGCCAGCAGCTTTCTGACTACCCGAGAGACCCAGTACTTC.

J is TRBJ1-1 and V is TRBV25-1, with 9 nucleotides matching TRBD1. V shed 4 bases and J 1 base; nucleotides not matched to a gene: 4. The CDR3 length is 15 residues. From germline, CDR1 is MGHDK and CDR2 SYGVNS. The CDR3 DNA sequence: TGTGCCAGCAGTGGGGACAGGGTATGGAACACTGAAGCTTTCTTT. It yields the protein CASSGDRVWNTEAFF.

This clone was seen more than once but under ten times. The V gene is TRBV29-1, the J gene TRBJ1-1; TRBD1 agrees at 8 bases. The junction had 17 bases not matched to a gene; V was cut back by 8 bases and J by 6 bases. CDR3 length: 15 amino acids. Germline V gene sequence: CDR1 SQVTM, CDR2 ANQGSEA. CDR3 residues: CSPLLWDRFVPEAFF. The DNA for the CDR3 is TGCAGCCCCCTCCTGTGGGACAGGTTTGTCCCTGAAGCTTTCTTT.

V usage is TRBV13 and J usage is TRBJ2-5, with D hard to call. Germline V gives CDR1 PRHDT, CDR2 FYEKMQ (reference sequence). The V gene lost 0 bases and the J gene lost 5 bases, with 7 bases spanning the gap. CDR3 length: 13 amino acids. This CDR3 reads CASSLGTIETQYF. The CDR3, as DNA: TGTGCCAGCAGCTTAGGCACAATCGAGACCCAGTACTTC. The full variable domain, in which reference TRBV13 and TRBJ2-5 provide the parts outside the CDR3, is AAGVIQSPRHLIKEKRETATLKCYPIPRHDTVYWYQQGPGQDPQFLISFYEKMQSDKGSIPDRFSAQQFSDYHSELNMSSLELGDSALYFCASSLGTIETQYFGPGTRLLVL.

V and J are TRBV29-1 and TRBJ1-1, with a possible D match to TRBD1 (5 bases). Germline V lookup: CDR1 SQVTM, CDR2 ANQGSEA. The CDR3 runs to 11 residues. CDR3 nucleotides: TGCGTAGGCGGGGACGACACTGAAGCTTTCTTT. This codes for CVGGDDTEAFF. Looking up the rest from reference TRBV29-1 and TRBJ1-1 gives the full variable domain: SAVISQKPSRDICQRGTSLTIQCQVDSQVTMMFWYRQQPGQSLTLIATANQGSEATYESGFVIDKFPISRPNLTFSTLTVSNMSPEDSSIYLCVGGDDTEAFFGQGTRLTVV.